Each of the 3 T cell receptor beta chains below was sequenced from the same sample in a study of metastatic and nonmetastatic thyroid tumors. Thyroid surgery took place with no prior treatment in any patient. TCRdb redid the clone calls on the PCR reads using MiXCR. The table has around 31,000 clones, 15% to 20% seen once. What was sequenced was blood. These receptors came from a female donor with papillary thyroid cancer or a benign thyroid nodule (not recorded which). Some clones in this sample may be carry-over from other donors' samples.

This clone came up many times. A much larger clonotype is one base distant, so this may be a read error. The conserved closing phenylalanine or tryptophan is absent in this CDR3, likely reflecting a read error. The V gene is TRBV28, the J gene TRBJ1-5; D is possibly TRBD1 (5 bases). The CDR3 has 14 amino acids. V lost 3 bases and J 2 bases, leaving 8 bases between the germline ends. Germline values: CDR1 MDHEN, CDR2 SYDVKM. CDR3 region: CASSFGTRNQPQHL. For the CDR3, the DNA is TGTGCCAGCAGTTTCGGGACTCGCAATCAGCCCCAGCATCTT.

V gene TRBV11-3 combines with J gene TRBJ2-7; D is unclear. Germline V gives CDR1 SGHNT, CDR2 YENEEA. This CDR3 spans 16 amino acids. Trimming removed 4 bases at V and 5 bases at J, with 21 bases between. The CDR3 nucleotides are TGTGCCAGCAGCTCTAAGAGCTGTAGGGCACGGGACGAGCAGTACTTC. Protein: CASSSKSCRARDEQYF.

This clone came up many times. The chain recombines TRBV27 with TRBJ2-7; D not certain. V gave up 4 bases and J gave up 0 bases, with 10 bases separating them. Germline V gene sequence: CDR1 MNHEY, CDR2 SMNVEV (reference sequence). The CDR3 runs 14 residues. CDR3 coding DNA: TGTGCCAGCAGTTCCGGGCTCACCTCCTACGAGCAGTACTTC. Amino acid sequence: CASSSGLTSYEQYF.